This note documents a single TCR beta chain sequence. Germline assignment: CDR1 SGHVS and CDR2 FNYEAQ. This CDR3 comprises 15 residues. V was trimmed by 1 base and J by 3 bases, leaving 12 bases between them. The data derive from a study of cytomegalovirus exposure and HLA in healthy donors. PCR used 60 Vbeta primers and 13 Jbeta primers. Some clones are missing from TCRdb's copy, which holds only in-frame ones; the method was immunoSEQ multiplex PCR. The repertoire holds around 150,000 clones, with around 85% as singletons. The chain recombines TRBV7-6 with TRBJ1-2; TRBD1 might be the D (5 bases). The sample taken for sequencing was PBMCs. The sequence was obtained from a human donor in good health. CDR3 DNA sequence: TGTGCCAGCAGCTTAGTGTTGGGGCGGTACTATGGCTACACCTTC. This sequence encodes CASSLVLGRYYGYTF.